The text below deals with one TCR beta chain. Its antigen is not identified. The CDR3 spans 13 residues. V lost 9 bases and J lost 2, with 13 bases in between. Germline CDR1 LNHDA, CDR2 SQIVND (reference sequence). The sample originates from a study of beta chain features in type 1 diabetes. Background on the study: Examined across all samples were over 85 million sorted cells.

Expressed TCRB transcripts were sequenced after all isolated RNA was converted to cDNA. Repertoires were generated with immunoSEQ multiplex PCR, while TCRdb's copy carries only in-frame clones and drops some. This sample has 300,000 to 400,000 clones, with approximately 13% found just once. Study conclusions and caveats: PCR may have favored shorter templates equally in patients and controls. Shortening that was moderate but significant affected the TCRB CDR3s of Type 1 diabetes patients in all four CD4+ subsets.

Every donor had blood drawn once into heparin, around 120 mL on average. Purity (above 95%) was reached by all sorted populations. Sequenced: naive CD4+ T cells from blood. The sequence derives from a woman between 18 and 29 years old with type 1 diabetes. This rearrangement joins TRBV19 to TRBJ1-2, with D perhaps matching TRBD1 (6 bases). CDR3 nucleotides: TGTGCCAGCAGACAGGTCCAGAACTATGGCTACACCTTC. Protein product: CASRQVQNYGYTF.